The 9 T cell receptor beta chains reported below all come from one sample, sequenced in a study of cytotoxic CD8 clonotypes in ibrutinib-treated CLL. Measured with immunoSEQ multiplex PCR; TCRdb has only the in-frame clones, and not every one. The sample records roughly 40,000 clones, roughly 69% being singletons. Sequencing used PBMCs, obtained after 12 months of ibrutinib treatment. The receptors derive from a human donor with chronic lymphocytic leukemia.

The CDR3 spells CASRAGLGGDEQFF. In DNA form, the CDR3 reads TGCGCCAGCAGGGCTGGACTAGGAGGGGATGAGCAGTTCTTC. V is TRBV10-2 and J is TRBJ2-1; 7 nucleotides line up with TRBD2. The CDR3 length is 14 residues. V lost 6 bases and J lost 8; bases outside the gene matches: 10. CDR1 is WSHSY and CDR2 is SAAADI in the germline V gene.

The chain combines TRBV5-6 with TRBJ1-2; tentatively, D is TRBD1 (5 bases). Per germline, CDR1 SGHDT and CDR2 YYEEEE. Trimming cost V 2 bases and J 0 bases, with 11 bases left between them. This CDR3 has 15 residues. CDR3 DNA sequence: TGTGCCAGCAGCTTCAGGACATTAGCTAACTATGGCTACACCTTC. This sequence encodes CASSFRTLANYGYTF.

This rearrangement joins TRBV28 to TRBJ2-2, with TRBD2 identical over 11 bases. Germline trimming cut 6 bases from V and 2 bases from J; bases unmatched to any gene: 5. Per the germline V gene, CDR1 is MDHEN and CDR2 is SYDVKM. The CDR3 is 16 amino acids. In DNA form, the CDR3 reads TGTGCCAGCAGCCTTAGCGGGAGGGCCAACACCGGGGAGCTGTTTTTT. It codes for CASSLSGRANTGELFF. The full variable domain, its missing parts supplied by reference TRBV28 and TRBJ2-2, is DVKVTQSSRYLVKRTGEKVFLECVQDMDHENMFWYRQDPGLGLRLIYFSYDVKMKEKGDIPEGYSVSREKKERFSLILESASTNQTSMYLCASSLSGRANTGELFFGEGSRLTVL.

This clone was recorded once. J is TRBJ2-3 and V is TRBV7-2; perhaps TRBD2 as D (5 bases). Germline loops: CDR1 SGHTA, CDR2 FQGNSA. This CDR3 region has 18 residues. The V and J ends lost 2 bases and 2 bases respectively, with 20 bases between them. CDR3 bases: TGTGCCAGCAGCTTAACCCCGCCGGGGAGCGGTTTCACAGATACGCAGTATTTT. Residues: CASSLTPPGSGFTDTQYF.

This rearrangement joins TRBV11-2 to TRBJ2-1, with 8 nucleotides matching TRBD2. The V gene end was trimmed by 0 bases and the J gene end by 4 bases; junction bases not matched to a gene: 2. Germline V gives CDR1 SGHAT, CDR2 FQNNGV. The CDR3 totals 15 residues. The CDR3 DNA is TGTGCCAGCAGCTTAGACGGGAGGGAATACAATGAGCAGTTCTTC. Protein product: CASSLDGREYNEQFF.

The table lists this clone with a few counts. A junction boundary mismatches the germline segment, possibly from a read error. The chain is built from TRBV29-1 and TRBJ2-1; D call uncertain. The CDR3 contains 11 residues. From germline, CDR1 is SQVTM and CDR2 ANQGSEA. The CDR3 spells CSFDWGNEQFF. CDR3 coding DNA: TGCAGCTTTGATTGGGGCAATGAGCAGTTCTTC.

The CDR3 sequence: CASSQDGDGRGITNEKLFF. In DNA form, the CDR3 reads TGCGCCAGCAGCCAAGATGGGGACGGGAGGGGGATAACTAATGAAAAACTGTTTTTT. The chain joins TRBV4-3 to TRBJ1-4; D is possibly TRBD1 (6 bases). This CDR3 comprises 19 residues. Trimming took off 0 bases at V and 1 base at J, with 18 bases between the two ends. Germline CDR1 LGHNA, CDR2 YSLEER.

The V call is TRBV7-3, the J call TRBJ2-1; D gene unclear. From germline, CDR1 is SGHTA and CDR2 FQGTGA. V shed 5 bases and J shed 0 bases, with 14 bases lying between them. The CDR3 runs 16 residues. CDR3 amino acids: CASSPTVRPSYNEQFF. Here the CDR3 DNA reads TGTGCCAGCAGCCCGACGGTTAGGCCCTCCTACAATGAGCAGTTCTTC.

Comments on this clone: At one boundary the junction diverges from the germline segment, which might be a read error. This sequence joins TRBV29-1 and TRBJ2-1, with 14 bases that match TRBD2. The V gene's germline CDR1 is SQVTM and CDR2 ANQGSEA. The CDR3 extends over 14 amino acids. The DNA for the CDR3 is TGCAGCTCAGAAACCGGGACTAGCGGGAGCGGGCTGATCTTC. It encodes CSSETGTSGSGLIF.